A single TCR beta chain is shown here with its context. Its specificity is not known. Produced via immunoSEQ multiplex PCR; TCRdb's table is partial and in-frame only. The sample yields about 50,000 clones, approximately 84% seen once. J was trimmed by 5 bases and V by 6 bases; bases with no gene match: 10. This CDR3 comprises 16 residues. CDR1 is LNHDA, CDR2 SQIVND, per germline (reference sequence). This record belongs to a study of OX40 agonist ivuxolimab in advanced cancers. Study as a whole: Patients treated during dose escalation were battling hepatocellular carcinoma, melanoma, renal cell or head and neck cancer. Partial responses were observed in three patients, of whom one had hepatocellular carcinoma and two had cutaneous melanoma. Overall study results and limits: There were, on average, more expanded clones in CD8+ T cells than in CD4+.

Sampled blood was obtained at baseline, cycle 4 day 1, and cycle 7 day 1. This sequence joins TRBV19 and TRBJ2-1, with 10 bases aligning to TRBD2. This receptor was taken from an adult with an advanced solid tumor such as melanoma, head and neck, liver or kidney cancer. This material consisted of CD4+ or CD8+ T cells sorted from blood, taken in a trial of the OX40 agonist ivuxolimab. The DNA of the CDR3 is TGTGCCAGTAGGGCTAGCGGGAGAGAAAAAAACAATGAGCAGTTCTTC. Translated, it gives CASRASGREKNNEQFF.